This TCR beta chain is from a study of graft-versus-host responses after intestinal transplantation. Plates contained about 200,000 CFSE-labeled responder cells and about 200,000 irradiated, violet-dye-labeled stimulator cells. Sequencing was performed with immunoSEQ multiplex PCR; in TCRdb, only in-frame clones are kept and a portion is missing. The sample has under 15,000 clones, under 45% seen once. The sequences come from alloreactive CD8+ T cells from a mixed lymphocyte reaction culture, collected before intestinal transplant. This sample's subset: CFSE-low proliferating T cells sorted from roughly 6-day pre-transplant mixed lymphocyte reaction (GvH or HvG direction). The clonotype comes from a human patient who received an intestinal transplant.

CDR3 amino acids: CASSPWWGNYGYTF. CDR3 in DNA: TGTGCCAGCAGCCCCTGGTGGGGGAACTATGGCTACACCTTC. The J gene is TRBJ1-2, the V gene TRBV7-9; D perhaps matches TRBD1 (5 bases). The germline V gene has CDR1 SEHNR and CDR2 FQNEAQ (reference sequence). Trimming stripped 5 bases from V and 2 bases from J, with 12 bases between. The CDR3 consists of 14 residues. The whole variable domain, filled in from reference TRBV7-9 and TRBJ1-2, reads DTGVSQNPRHKITKRGQNVTFRCDPISEHNRLYWYRQTLGQGPEFLTYFQNEAQLEKSRLLSDRFSAERPKGSFSTLEIQRTEQGDSAMYLCASSPWWGNYGYTFGSGTRLTVV.